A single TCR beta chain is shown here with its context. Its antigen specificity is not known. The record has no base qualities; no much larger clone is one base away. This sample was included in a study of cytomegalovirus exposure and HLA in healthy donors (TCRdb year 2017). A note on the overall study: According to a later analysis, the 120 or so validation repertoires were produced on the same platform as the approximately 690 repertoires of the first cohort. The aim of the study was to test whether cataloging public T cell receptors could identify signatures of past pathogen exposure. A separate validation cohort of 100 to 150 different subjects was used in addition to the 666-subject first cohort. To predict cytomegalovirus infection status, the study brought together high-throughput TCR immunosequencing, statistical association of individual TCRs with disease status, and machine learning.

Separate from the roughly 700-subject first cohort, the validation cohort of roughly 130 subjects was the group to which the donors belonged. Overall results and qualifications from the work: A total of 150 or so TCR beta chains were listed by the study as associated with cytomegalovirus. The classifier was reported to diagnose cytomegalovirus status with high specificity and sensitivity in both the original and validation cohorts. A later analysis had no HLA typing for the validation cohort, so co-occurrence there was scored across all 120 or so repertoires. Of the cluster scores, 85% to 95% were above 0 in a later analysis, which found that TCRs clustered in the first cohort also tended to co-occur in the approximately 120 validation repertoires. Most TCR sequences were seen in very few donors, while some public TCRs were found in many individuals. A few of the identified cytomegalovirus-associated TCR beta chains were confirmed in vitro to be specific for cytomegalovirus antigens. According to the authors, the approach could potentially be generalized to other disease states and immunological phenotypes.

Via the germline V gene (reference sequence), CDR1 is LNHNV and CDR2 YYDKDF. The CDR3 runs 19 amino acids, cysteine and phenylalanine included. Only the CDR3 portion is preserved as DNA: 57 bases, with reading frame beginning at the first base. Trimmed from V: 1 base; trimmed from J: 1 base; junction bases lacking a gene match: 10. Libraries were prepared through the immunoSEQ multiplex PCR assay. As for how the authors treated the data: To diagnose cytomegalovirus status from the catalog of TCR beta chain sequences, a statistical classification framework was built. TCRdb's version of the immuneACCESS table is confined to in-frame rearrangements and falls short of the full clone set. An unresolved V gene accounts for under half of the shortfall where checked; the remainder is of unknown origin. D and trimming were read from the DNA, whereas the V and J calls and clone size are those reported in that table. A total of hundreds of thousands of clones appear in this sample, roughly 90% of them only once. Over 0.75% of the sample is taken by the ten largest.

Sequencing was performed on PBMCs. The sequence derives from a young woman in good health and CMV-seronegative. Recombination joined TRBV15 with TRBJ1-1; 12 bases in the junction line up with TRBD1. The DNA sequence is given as TGTGCCACCAGCAGAGGATTAGTAGGGGACAGGGGGCCGAACACTGAAGCTTTCTTT. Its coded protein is CATSRGLVGDRGPNTEAFF.